One sample yielded the 5 T cell receptor beta chains listed below, sequenced in a study of blood T cell repertoires in COVID-19. The assay was immunoSEQ multiplex PCR, and TCRdb's table has in-frame clones only and misses some. The sample records tens of thousands of clones, 80% to 85% being singletons. The sample taken for sequencing was peripheral blood. All receptors derive from a human donor in a cohort sampled during active or convalescent COVID-19.

The chain joins TRBV18 to TRBJ1-1; D gene ambiguous. The CDR3 totals 16 residues. The germline V gene has CDR1 KGHSH and CDR2 LQKENI. Trimming cost V 2 bases and J 0 bases, with 13 bases left between them. CDR3: CASSPRESLVNTEAFF. In DNA form, the CDR3 reads TGTGCCAGCTCACCAAGGGAGAGCCTAGTGAACACTGAAGCTTTCTTT. Drawing the rest from reference TRBV18 and TRBJ1-1, the complete variable domain is NAGVMQNPRHLVRRRGQEARLRCSPMKGHSHVYWYRQLPEEGLKFMVYLQKENIIDESGMPKERFSAEFPKEGPSILRIQQVVRGDSAAYFCASSPRESLVNTEAFFGQGTRLTVV.

The rearrangement joins TRBV3-1 (or the pseudogene TRBV3-2) to TRBJ1-2; D remains unclear. The length of the CDR3 is 12 residues. V gave up 2 bases and J gave up 8 bases, with 9 bases separating them. In germline, CDR1 is LGHDT, CDR2 YNNKEL (reference sequence). The CDR3 nucleotides read TGTGCCAGCAGCCAACCTGGGGAGGGCTACACCTTC. Its translation: CASSQPGEGYTF.

This clone showed up just a few times. The chain couples TRBV7-2 to TRBJ2-7, with 7 positions matching TRBD1. The CDR3 is made up of 14 amino acids. Looked up from germline, CDR1 is SGHTA and CDR2 is FQGNSA. V lost 1 base and J lost 5; bases outside the gene matches: 5. The CDR3 is CASSLETGFNEQYF. The CDR3 nucleotides are TGTGCCAGCAGCTTAGAGACAGGGTTCAACGAGCAGTACTTC. The full variable domain, completed using reference TRBV7-2 and TRBJ2-7, is GAGVSQSPSNKVTEKGKDVELRCDPISGHTALYWYRQSLGQGLEFLIYFQGNSAPDKSGLPSDRFSAERTGGSVSTLTIQRTQQEDSAVYLCASSLETGFNEQYFGPGTRLTVT.

The chain is built from TRBV29-1 and TRBJ1-2; D gene uncertain. Trimming shortened V by 0 bases and J by 0 bases, and 5 bases separated the two germline ends. CDR1 is SQVTM, CDR2 ANQGSEA, per germline. The length of the CDR3 is 13 residues. The CDR3 nucleotides are TGCAGCGTTGAAGATCTAGCTAACTATGGCTACACCTTC. Its protein is CSVEDLANYGYTF.

This chain links TRBV7-9 with TRBJ2-5; TRBD1 is a possible D gene (5 bases). CDR1 is SEHNR and CDR2 is FQNEAQ in the germline V gene (reference sequence). The ends were cut back, 1 base at V and 0 bases at J, with 6 bases in the middle. The CDR3 loop spans 14 amino acids. Written as DNA, the CDR3 is TGTGCCAGCAGCTTAGAGGGGTACCAAGAGACCCAGTACTTC. This sequence encodes CASSLEGYQETQYF.